This T cell receptor (beta chain) was sequenced during a study of blood T cell repertoires in COVID-19. Background on the study: Specimens from acute and convalescent COVID-19 originated in the United States, Italy and Spain. The cDNA or gDNA used as material had been derived from T cells, B-cell-depleted T cells, or PBMCs.

The J segment lost 10 bases and the V segment lost 3 bases, leaving 14 bases of the junction unmatched. The CDR3 is 15 residues long. The germline V gene has CDR1 ENHRY and CDR2 SYGVKD. The age range of participants was 18 to 89 years, with residence in more than 20 US areas. Which cohort a participant joined came from the clinical history participants gave. The assay was immunoSEQ multiplex PCR, and TCRdb's table has in-frame clones only and misses some. Seen here are more than 300,000 clones, approximately 90% observed once, and the top ten hold about 4.2%. This receptor was taken from a woman aged 30 to 39 who had been exposed to COVID-19. Sample: PBMCs or T cells enriched from blood (not recorded which). The rearrangement joins TRBV10-3 to TRBJ1-1, with TRBD1 matching over 7 bases. CDR3 in amino acids: CAISDNLQGDGGAFF. The DNA of the CDR3 is TGTGCCATCAGTGATAATTTGCAGGGGGATGGGGGAGCTTTCTTT.